This entry lists 22 T cell receptor beta chains sequenced from one sample in a study of blood T cell repertoires in COVID-19. The protocol was immunoSEQ multiplex PCR, while the TCRdb copy is restricted to in-frame clones and leaves out a portion. This repertoire shows approximately 280,000 clones, approximately 81% found once; its top ten account for 2% to 3%. The sequenced material came from PBMCs or T cells enriched from blood (not recorded which). The receptor set was obtained from a woman aged 45-65 years who had recovered from COVID-19.

The CDR3 loop is CASSLPGPEGTQYF. CDR3 bases: TGTGCCAGCAGCTTACCGGGGCCGGAGGGTACGCAGTATTTT. The gene calls are TRBV5-6 and TRBJ2-3, with D tentatively TRBD2 (6 bases). Per germline, CDR1 SGHDT and CDR2 YYEEEE. V lost 2 bases to trimming and J lost 8 bases, with 15 bases between them. This CDR3 comprises 14 residues.

On this clone: Different DNA sequences within this sample yield the same CDR3. The chain links TRBV27 to TRBJ1-2; 10 nucleotides align to TRBD1. The CDR3 extends over 14 amino acids. Germline V gene sequence: CDR1 MNHEY, CDR2 SMNVEV (reference sequence). V was pared by 5 bases and J by 4 bases, with 4 bases of the junction left unmatched. CDR3 amino acids: CASSTGTGVYGYTF. The CDR3 nucleotides are TGTGCCAGCAGTACCGGGACAGGGGTCTATGGCTACACCTTC.

The chain uses TRBV5-4 and TRBJ2-7, with 9 bases lining up with TRBD1. This CDR3 is 15 amino acids long. Germline CDR1 SGHNT, CDR2 YYREEE (reference sequence). The V segment lost 4 bases and the J segment 3 bases; nucleotides outside the gene matches: 8. The CDR3, as DNA: TGTGCCAGCAGCCTCCTGACAGGGGGTAACTACGAGCAGTACTTC. Amino acids: CASSLLTGGNYEQYF.

The rearrangement joins TRBV18 to TRBJ1-2, with 11 positions matching TRBD1. V trimming: 4 bases; J trimming: 8 bases; junction bases outside the gene matches: 9. CDR3 length: 15 amino acids. CDR1 is KGHSH, CDR2 LQKENI, per germline. As DNA, the CDR3 is TGTGCCAGCTCACACCCGGACAGGGGGCTTGGAGGCTACACCTTC. Its protein is CASSHPDRGLGGYTF.

The gene calls are TRBV2 and TRBJ1-5, with D unclear. This CDR3 comprises 15 residues. Germline-derived CDR1 and CDR2 are SNHLY and FYNNEI. Trimming shortened V by 2 bases and J by 4 bases, and 12 bases separated the two germline ends. The CDR3: CASSETTSGNQPQHF. CDR3 nucleotides: TGTGCCAGCAGTGAAACGACGAGCGGAAATCAGCCCCAGCATTTT.

The V and J genes are TRBV24-1 and TRBJ1-1; D perhaps matches TRBD1 (6 bases). The CDR3 length is 14 residues. The germline V gene has CDR1 KGHDR and CDR2 SFDVKD. Trimming cost V 3 bases and J 4 bases, with 11 bases left between them. CDR3 sequence reads: CATSDGGVSTEAFF. CDR3 sequence (DNA): TGTGCCACCAGTGATGGGGGCGTTTCCACTGAAGCTTTCTTT.

The V call is TRBV5-8, the J call TRBJ1-5; 7 bases are shared with TRBD1. The CDR3 covers 15 residues. Losses at the gene ends were 4 bases for V and 1 base for J; bases not matched to a gene: 5. Germline V CDR1 and CDR2: SGHTS, YDEGEE. The CDR3 reads CASSLQGLSNQPQHF. The CDR3, as DNA: TGTGCCAGCAGCCTACAGGGGCTAAGCAATCAGCCCCAGCATTTT.

This chain links TRBV19 with TRBJ2-5; TRBD1 agrees at 8 bases. Per the germline V gene, CDR1 is LNHDA and CDR2 is SQIVND (reference sequence). This CDR3 has 17 amino acids. Trimming at V came to 3 bases and at J to 2 bases, leaving 11 bases not matched to a gene. CDR3 bases: TGTGCCAGTAGTATCCCAGGTAGAAACAGGGGGCAAGAGACCCAGTACTTC. Translated, it gives CASSIPGRNRGQETQYF.

The chain employs TRBV9 and TRBJ1-6; D unresolved. Germline V gene lookup returns CDR1 SGDLS and CDR2 YYNGEE. The ends were cut back, 1 base at V and 7 bases at J, with 6 bases in the middle. CDR3 size: 13 residues. The CDR3: CASSVTQNSPLHF. The CDR3 DNA follows: TGTGCCAGCAGCGTAACCCAGAATTCACCCCTCCACTTT.

This sequence joins TRBV3-1 (or the pseudogene TRBV3-2) and TRBJ2-3, with 11 positions matching TRBD2. CDR1 and CDR2 (germline): LGHDT, YNNKEL (reference sequence). V lost 2 bases and J lost 6; bases outside the gene matches: 4. The CDR3 runs 15 residues. The CDR3 DNA reads TGTGCCAGCAGCCAAAATAGCGGGGGGGTGGATACGCAGTATTTT. It translates to CASSQNSGGVDTQYF.

The gene calls are TRBV7-9 and TRBJ1-1; D not resolved. Germline V lookup: CDR1 SEHNR, CDR2 FQNEAQ (reference sequence). CDR3 length equals 15 residues. V lost 1 base and J lost 2, with 11 bases in between. The CDR3 protein is CASSLVSGSNTEAFF. The CDR3 coding sequence is TGTGCCAGCAGCTTAGTTTCCGGTTCCAACACTGAAGCTTTCTTT. Together with reference TRBV7-9 and TRBJ1-1, the CDR3 gives the full variable domain: DTGVSQNPRHKITKRGQNVTFRCDPISEHNRLYWYRQTLGQGPEFLTYFQNEAQLEKSRLLSDRFSAERPKGSFSTLEIQRTEQGDSAMYLCASSLVSGSNTEAFFGQGTRLTVV.

In this sample, this clone turned up once. V usage is TRBV11-2 and J usage is TRBJ2-6; the D gene is possibly TRBD1 (6 bases). This CDR3 has 18 residues. Germline CDR1 is SGHAT and CDR2 is FQNNGV. V was cut by 5 bases and J by 0 bases, with 17 bases left in between. Here the CDR3 reads CASSLPGQWSSGANVLTF. The CDR3 bases are TGTGCCAGCAGCCTGCCCGGACAGTGGAGCTCTGGGGCCAACGTCCTGACTTTC. Full variable domain (outside the CDR3, taken from reference TRBV11-2 and TRBJ2-6): EAGVAQSPRYKIIEKRQSVAFWCNPISGHATLYWYQQILGQGPKLLIQFQNNGVVDDSQLPKDRFSAERLKGVDSTLKIQPAKLEDSAVYLCASSLPGQWSSGANVLTFGAGSRLTVL.

The rearrangement uses TRBV7-3 and TRBJ2-3; tentatively, D is TRBD1 (6 bases). Germline CDR1 SGHTA, CDR2 FQGTGA. The CDR3 extends over 15 amino acids. The germline V and J ends were trimmed by 2 bases and 0 bases, with 9 bases remaining between them. This CDR3 reads CASSLGGHSTDTQYF. The CDR3 region has the DNA TGTGCCAGCAGCTTAGGGGGACATAGCACAGATACGCAGTATTTT.

V and J are TRBV9 and TRBJ1-2, with TRBD1 matching 12 bases. This CDR3 spans 16 amino acids. The J segment lost 8 bases and the V segment lost 0 bases, leaving 8 bases of the junction unmatched. Germline V CDR1 and CDR2: SGDLS, YYNGEE. Written as DNA, the CDR3 is TGTGCCAGCAGCGTAGCATGGGACAGGGGGCAGGAAGGCTACACCTTC. Amino acid sequence: CASSVAWDRGQEGYTF.

As DNA, the CDR3 is TGTGCCAGCTCACCACCGTTGAGCGGGACGCTTTCCCTGAACACTGAAGCTTTCTTT. Residues: CASSPPLSGTLSLNTEAFF. The chain joins TRBV18 to TRBJ1-1; a possible D gene is TRBD1 (5 bases). The CDR3 covers 19 residues. CDR1 and CDR2 from the germline V gene are KGHSH and LQKENI. V gave up 0 bases and J gave up 0 bases, with 20 bases separating them.

This rearrangement joins TRBV15 to TRBJ1-2; D ambiguous. CDR3 size: 14 residues. V lost 9 bases, J lost 0 bases, and 14 bases lay in between. Germline values: CDR1 LNHNV, CDR2 YYDKDF (reference sequence). DNA of the CDR3: TGTGCCACAAGTCCCAGGCCAACTAACTATGGCTACACCTTC. Protein product: CATSPRPTNYGYTF.

V is TRBV27 and J is TRBJ1-4; no definite D call. Germline CDR1 and CDR2: MNHEY and SMNVEV (reference sequence). This CDR3 is built from 15 residues. V lost 4 bases to trimming and J lost 4 bases, with 13 bases between them. The CDR3 reads CASSSQQGGNEKLFF. The CDR3 nucleotides read TGTGCCAGCAGTTCCCAGCAAGGCGGTAATGAAAAACTGTTTTTT.

This clone has only one observation. The gene calls are TRBV19 and TRBJ1-4; the D is unclear. The ends were cut back, 10 bases at V and 3 bases at J, with 15 bases in the middle. The germline gives CDR1 LNHDA, CDR2 SQIVND (reference sequence). There are 14 residues in the CDR3. The CDR3 reads CATKAWGANEKLFF. In nucleotides, the CDR3 is TGTGCCACGAAAGCCTGGGGAGCTAATGAAAAACTGTTTTTT.

The chain has TRBV30 and TRBJ2-1; 13 bases agree with TRBD2. CDR3 length: 15 amino acids. The V gene's germline CDR1 is GTSNPN and CDR2 SVGIG (reference sequence). Trimming removed 4 bases from V and 6 bases from J; junction bases left unmatched: 6. CDR3 in DNA: TGTGCCTGGACCCGACTAGCGGGGGGTAGCAATGAGCAGTTCTTC. It specifies CAWTRLAGGSNEQFF. Supplemented by reference TRBV30 and TRBJ2-1, the full variable domain reads SQTIHQWPATLVQPVGSPLSLECTVEGTSNPNLYWYRQAAGRGLQLLFYSVGIGQISSEVPQNLSASRPQDRQFILSSKKLLLSDSGFYLCAWTRLAGGSNEQFFGPGTRLTVL.

This clone was counted a single time. V gene TRBV5-4 combines with J gene TRBJ1-1, with D possibly being TRBD1 (5 bases). The V end was cut by 4 bases, the J end by 1 base, with 11 bases between. The CDR3 covers 14 residues. From germline, CDR1 is SGHNT and CDR2 YYREEE (reference sequence). The CDR3 region is CASSRRGQNTEAFF. The DNA for the CDR3 is TGTGCCAGCAGCAGACGCGGACAGAACACTGAAGCTTTCTTT.

The chain combines TRBV29-1 with TRBJ2-7; perhaps TRBD1 as D (6 bases). This CDR3 is built from 14 residues. The V end lost 4 bases, the J end lost 2 bases, and 15 bases lay between the germline ends. CDR1 and CDR2 from the germline V gene are SQVTM and ANQGSEA. CDR3 region: CSVVVGGGPYEQYF. The CDR3 DNA reads as TGCAGCGTTGTTGTTGGGGGCGGTCCCTACGAGCAGTACTTC.

The chain combines TRBV18 with TRBJ2-2; D call uncertain. The germline V and J ends were trimmed by 2 bases and 7 bases, with 8 bases remaining between them. The CDR3 has 13 amino acids. Germline V gene data show CDR1 as KGHSH and CDR2 as LQKENI. The CDR3 protein is CASSPVSGGELFF. The DNA for the CDR3 is TGTGCCAGCTCACCAGTCTCAGGCGGGGAGCTGTTTTTT. Full variable domain (outside the CDR3, taken from reference TRBV18 and TRBJ2-2): NAGVMQNPRHLVRRRGQEARLRCSPMKGHSHVYWYRQLPEEGLKFMVYLQKENIIDESGMPKERFSAEFPKEGPSILRIQQVVRGDSAAYFCASSPVSGGELFFGEGSRLTVL.